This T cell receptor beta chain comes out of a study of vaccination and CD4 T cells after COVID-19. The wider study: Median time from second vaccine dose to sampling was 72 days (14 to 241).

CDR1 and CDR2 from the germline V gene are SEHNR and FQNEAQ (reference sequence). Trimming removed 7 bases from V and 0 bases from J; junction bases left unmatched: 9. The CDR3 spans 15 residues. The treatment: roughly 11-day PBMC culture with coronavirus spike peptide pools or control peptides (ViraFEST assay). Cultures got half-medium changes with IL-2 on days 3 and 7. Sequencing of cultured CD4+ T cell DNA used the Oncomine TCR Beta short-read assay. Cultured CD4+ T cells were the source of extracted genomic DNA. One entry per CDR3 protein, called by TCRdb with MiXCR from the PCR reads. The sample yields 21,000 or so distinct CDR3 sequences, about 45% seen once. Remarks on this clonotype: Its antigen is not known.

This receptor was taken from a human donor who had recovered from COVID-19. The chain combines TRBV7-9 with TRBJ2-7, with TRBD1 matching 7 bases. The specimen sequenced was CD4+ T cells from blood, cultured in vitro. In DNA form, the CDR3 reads TGTGCCAGCAACACCCCACGGGACAGCTCCTACGAGCAGTACTTC. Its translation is CASNTPRDSSYEQYF.